This paragraph covers one T cell receptor (beta chain) sequence. Its specificity is unknown. Produced via immunoSEQ multiplex PCR; TCRdb's table is partial and in-frame only. The sample holds more than 25,000 clones; 70% to 90% are singletons and the top ten take 2% to 3%. The sample belongs to a study of PD-1 blockade in classical Hodgkin lymphoma. Study observations and caveats: Nothing has yet pinned down what causes the repertoire differences, possibly disease activity or prior therapy. Complete responders' baseline diversity resembled that of newly diagnosed patients. Researchers reported that CD4+ TCR diversity, though not CD8+, rose significantly by C4D1.

Each patient's relapse followed autologous stem cell transplantation, and brentuximab vedotin exposure varied. Specimen: peripheral blood mononuclear cells (PBMCs), collected at baseline. The sequence derives from a human donor with classical Hodgkin lymphoma.

CDR3 in DNA: TGTGCCAGTTCTTATGCCCAGGGATCTTACGAGCAGTACTTC. Its protein is CASSYAQGSYEQYF. This sequence joins TRBV19 and TRBJ2-7; D perhaps matches TRBD1 (5 bases). Deletions cut 8 bases from V and 4 bases from J, with 18 bases between. The CDR3 spans 14 residues. Germline lookup yields CDR1 LNHDA and CDR2 SQIVND (reference sequence).